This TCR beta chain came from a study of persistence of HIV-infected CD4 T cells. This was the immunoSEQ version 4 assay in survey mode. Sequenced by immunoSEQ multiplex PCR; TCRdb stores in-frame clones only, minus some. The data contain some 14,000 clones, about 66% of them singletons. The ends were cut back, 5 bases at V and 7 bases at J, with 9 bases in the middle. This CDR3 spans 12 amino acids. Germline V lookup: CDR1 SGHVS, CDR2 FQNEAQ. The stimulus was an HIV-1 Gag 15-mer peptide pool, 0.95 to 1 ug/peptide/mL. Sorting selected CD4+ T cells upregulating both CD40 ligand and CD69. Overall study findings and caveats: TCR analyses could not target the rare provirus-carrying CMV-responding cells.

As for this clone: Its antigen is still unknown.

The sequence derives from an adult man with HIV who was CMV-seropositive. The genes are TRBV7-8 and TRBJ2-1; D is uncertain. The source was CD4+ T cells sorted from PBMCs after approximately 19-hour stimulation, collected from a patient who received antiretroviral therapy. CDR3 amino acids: CASSPPFNEQFF. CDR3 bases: TGTGCCAGCAGCCCTCCGTTTAATGAGCAGTTCTTC.